This T cell receptor (beta chain) comes out of a study of blood T cell repertoires in COVID-19. Study information: Some COVID-19 samples were acute and others convalescent; all came from the United States, Italy and Spain.

The method was immunoSEQ multiplex PCR; TCRdb's version includes in-frame clones alone and lacks a portion of them. The sample includes 65,000 to 70,000 clones, over 75% of them seen just once. J was trimmed by 1 base and V by 4 bases; bases with no gene match: 13. The germline V gene encodes CDR1 MNHEY and CDR2 SMNVEV (reference sequence). The CDR3 consists of 18 residues. Sample: peripheral blood. The TCR sequence derives from a man older than 75 with acute or convalescent COVID-19. This rearrangement joins TRBV27 to TRBJ2-3; 8 bases are shared with TRBD2. The CDR3 loop is CASSSPGASGQGTDTQYF. The CDR3 DNA reads as TGTGCCAGCAGTTCCCCCGGCGCTAGCGGGCAGGGCACAGATACGCAGTATTTT.